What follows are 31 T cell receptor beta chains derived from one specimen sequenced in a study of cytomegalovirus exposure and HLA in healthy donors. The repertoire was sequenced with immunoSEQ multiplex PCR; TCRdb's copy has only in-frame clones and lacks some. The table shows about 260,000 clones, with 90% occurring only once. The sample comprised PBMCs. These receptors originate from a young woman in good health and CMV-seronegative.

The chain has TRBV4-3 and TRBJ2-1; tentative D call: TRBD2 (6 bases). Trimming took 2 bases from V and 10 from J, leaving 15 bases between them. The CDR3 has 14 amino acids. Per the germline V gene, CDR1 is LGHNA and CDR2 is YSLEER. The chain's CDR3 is CASSQRHGSEEQFF. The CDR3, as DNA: TGCGCCAGCAGCCAACGGCACGGGAGTGAGGAGCAGTTCTTC.

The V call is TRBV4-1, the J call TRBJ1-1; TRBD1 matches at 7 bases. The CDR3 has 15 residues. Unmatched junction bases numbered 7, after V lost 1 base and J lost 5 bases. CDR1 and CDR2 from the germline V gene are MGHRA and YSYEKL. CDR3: CASSQGVQGETEAFF. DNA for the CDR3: TGCGCCAGCAGCCAAGGGGTGCAGGGGGAAACTGAAGCTTTCTTT.

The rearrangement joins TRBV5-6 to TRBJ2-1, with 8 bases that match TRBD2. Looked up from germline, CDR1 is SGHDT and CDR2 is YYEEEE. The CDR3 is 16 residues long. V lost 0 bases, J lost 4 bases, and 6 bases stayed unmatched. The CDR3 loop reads CASSLGTSGHYNEQFF. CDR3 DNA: TGTGCCAGCAGCTTGGGAACTAGCGGACATTACAATGAGCAGTTCTTC.

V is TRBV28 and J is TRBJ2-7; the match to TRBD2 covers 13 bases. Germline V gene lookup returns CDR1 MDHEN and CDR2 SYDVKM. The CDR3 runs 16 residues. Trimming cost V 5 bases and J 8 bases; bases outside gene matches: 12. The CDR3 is CASSHLGLAGDHKQYF. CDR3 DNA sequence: TGTGCCAGCAGTCACTTAGGACTAGCGGGAGATCACAAGCAGTACTTC.

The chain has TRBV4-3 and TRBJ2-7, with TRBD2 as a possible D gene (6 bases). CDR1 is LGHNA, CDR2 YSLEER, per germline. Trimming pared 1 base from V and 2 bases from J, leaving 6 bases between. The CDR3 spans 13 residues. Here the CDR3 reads CASSQAGAYEQYF. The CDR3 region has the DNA TGCGCCAGCAGCCAAGCGGGGGCCTACGAGCAGTACTTC.

The CDR3 reads CAISSRTGGNTGELFF. The CDR3 bases are TGTGCCATCAGTTCTCGGACAGGGGGCAACACCGGGGAGCTGTTTTTT. V gene TRBV10-3 combines with J gene TRBJ2-2, with TRBD1 matching over 11 bases. The V segment lost 5 bases and the J segment 2 bases; nucleotides outside the gene matches: 4. This CDR3 region has 16 residues. The germline V gene encodes CDR1 ENHRY and CDR2 SYGVKD.

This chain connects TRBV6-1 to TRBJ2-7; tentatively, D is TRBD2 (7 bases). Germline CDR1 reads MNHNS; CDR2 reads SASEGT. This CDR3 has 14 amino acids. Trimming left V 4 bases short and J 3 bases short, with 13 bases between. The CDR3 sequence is CASSVGGVDYEQYF. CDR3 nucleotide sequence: TGTGCCAGCAGTGTAGGGGGGGTTGACTACGAGCAGTACTTC.

CDR3 in amino acids: CASSPQQGNTQYF. As DNA, the CDR3 is TGTGCCAGCAGCCCACAACAGGGGAATACGCAGTATTTT. V usage is TRBV7-2 and J usage is TRBJ2-3; 7 bases match TRBD1. The CDR3 runs to 13 residues. CDR1 and CDR2 from the germline V gene are SGHTA and FQGNSA. Trimming cost V 5 bases and J 7 bases; bases outside gene matches: 6.

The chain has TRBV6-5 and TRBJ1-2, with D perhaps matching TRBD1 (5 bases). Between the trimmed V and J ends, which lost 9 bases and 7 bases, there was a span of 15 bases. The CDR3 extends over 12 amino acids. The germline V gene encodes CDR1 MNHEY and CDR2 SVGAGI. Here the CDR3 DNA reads TGTGCCAGTTCTTCCGGGGGAAGTGGCTACACCTTC. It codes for CASSSGGSGYTF.

The DNA of the CDR3 is TGTGCCAGCAGCCTTAGACTAGGCGGGGAGCTGTTTTTT. Translating it yields CASSLRLGGELFF. The rearrangement joins TRBV5-6 to TRBJ2-2, with D possibly TRBD2 on 6 matching bases. CDR3 size: 13 residues. Per the germline V gene, CDR1 is SGHDT and CDR2 is YYEEEE. V was cut by 4 bases and J by 7 bases, with 11 bases left in between.

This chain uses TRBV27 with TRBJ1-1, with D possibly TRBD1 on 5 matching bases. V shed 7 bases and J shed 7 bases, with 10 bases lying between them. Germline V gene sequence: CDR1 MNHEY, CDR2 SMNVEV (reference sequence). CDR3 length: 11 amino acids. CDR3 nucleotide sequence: TGTGCCAGCAACGGGGGGTTTGAAGCTTTCTTT. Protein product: CASNGGFEAFF.

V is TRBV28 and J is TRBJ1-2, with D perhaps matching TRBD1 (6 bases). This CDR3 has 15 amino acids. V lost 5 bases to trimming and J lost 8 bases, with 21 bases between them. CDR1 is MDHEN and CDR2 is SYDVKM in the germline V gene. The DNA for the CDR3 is TGTGCCAGCAGTCCGAATGACACGGGGGCTAAGGGCTACACCTTC. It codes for CASSPNDTGAKGYTF.

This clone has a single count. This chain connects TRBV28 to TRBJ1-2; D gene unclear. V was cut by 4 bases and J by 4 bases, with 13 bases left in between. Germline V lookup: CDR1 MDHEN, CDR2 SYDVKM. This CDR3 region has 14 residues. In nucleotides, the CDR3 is TGTGCCAGCAGTTATAAGGGAAGCGGCTATGGCTACACCTTC. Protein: CASSYKGSGYGYTF.

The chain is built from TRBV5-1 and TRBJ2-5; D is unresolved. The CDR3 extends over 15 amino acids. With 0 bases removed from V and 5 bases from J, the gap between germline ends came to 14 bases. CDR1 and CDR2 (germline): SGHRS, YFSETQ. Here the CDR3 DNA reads TGCGCCAGCAGCTTGGCCGGTATGGGCGTCGAGACCCAGTACTTC. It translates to CASSLAGMGVETQYF.

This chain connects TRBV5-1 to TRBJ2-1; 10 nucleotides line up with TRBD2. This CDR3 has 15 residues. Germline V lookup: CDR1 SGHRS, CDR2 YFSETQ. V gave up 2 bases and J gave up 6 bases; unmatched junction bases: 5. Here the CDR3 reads CASSFLAGAVNEQFF. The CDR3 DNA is TGCGCCAGCAGCTTTCTAGCGGGAGCTGTCAATGAGCAGTTCTTC.

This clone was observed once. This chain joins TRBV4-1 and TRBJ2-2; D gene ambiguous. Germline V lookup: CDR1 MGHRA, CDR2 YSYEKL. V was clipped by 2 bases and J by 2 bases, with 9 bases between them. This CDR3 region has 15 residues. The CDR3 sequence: CASSQSRLNTGELFF. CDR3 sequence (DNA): TGCGCCAGCAGCCAATCGCGGCTAAACACCGGGGAGCTGTTTTTT.

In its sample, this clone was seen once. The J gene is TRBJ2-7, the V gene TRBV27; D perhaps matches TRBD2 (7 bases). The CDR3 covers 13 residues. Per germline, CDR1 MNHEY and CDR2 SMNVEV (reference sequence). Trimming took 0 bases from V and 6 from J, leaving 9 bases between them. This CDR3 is CASSLSRGGEQYF. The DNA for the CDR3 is TGTGCCAGCAGTTTATCGAGGGGGGGCGAGCAGTACTTC.

The DNA of the CDR3 is TGTGCCAGCCACCCAGGGACTAGCTACAATGAGCAGTTCTTC. Translated: CASHPGTSYNEQFF. The V and J genes are TRBV7-9 and TRBJ2-1, with 8 bases that match TRBD2. The CDR3 covers 14 residues. Trimming cost V 8 bases and J 3 bases; bases outside gene matches: 6. CDR1 and CDR2 (germline): SEHNR, FQNEAQ (reference sequence).

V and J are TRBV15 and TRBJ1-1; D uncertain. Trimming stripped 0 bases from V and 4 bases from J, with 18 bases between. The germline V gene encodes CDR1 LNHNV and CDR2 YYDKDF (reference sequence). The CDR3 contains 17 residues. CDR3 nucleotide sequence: TGTGCCACCAGCAGAGACATGAGTTCGGCAGTGACCACTGAAGCTTTCTTT. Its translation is CATSRDMSSAVTTEAFF.

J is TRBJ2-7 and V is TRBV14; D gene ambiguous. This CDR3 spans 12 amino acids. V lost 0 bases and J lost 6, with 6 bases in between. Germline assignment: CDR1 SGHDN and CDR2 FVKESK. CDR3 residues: CASSQDPVEQYF. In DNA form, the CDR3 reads TGTGCCAGCAGCCAAGATCCCGTCGAGCAGTACTTC.

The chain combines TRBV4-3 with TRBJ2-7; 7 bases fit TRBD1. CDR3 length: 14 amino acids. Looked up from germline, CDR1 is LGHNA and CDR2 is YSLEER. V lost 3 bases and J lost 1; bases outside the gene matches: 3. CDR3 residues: CASSHGRGSYEQYF. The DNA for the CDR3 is TGCGCCAGCAGCCACGGCAGGGGGTCCTACGAGCAGTACTTC.

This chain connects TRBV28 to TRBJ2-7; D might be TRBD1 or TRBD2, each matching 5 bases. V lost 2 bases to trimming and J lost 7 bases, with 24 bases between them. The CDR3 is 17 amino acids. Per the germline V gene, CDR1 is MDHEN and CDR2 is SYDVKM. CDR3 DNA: TGTGCCAGCAGTTTAGCGTCGGGGCCCCTTAACAAAAGGGAGCAGTACTTC. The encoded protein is CASSLASGPLNKREQYF.

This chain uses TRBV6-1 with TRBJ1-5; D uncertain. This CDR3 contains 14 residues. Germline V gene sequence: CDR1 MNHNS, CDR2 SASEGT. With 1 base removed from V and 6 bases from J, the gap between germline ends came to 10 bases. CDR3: CASSEGGYGQPQHF. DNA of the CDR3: TGTGCCAGCAGTGAAGGAGGGTATGGTCAGCCCCAGCATTTT.

The CDR3 DNA sequence: TGTGCCAGCAGCTCCACTAGCGGGAGTTACGAGCAGTACTTC. Translated: CASSSTSGSYEQYF. This chain connects TRBV7-6 to TRBJ2-7; the match to TRBD2 covers 11 bases. The CDR3 length is 14 residues. The trim removed 4 bases at V and 4 bases at J, leaving 3 bases unmatched. The V gene's germline CDR1 is SGHVS and CDR2 FNYEAQ.

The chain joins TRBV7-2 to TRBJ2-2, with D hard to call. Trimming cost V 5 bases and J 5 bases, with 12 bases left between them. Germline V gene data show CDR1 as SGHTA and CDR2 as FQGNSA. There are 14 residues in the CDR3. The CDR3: CASSPRFITGELFF. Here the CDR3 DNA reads TGTGCCAGCAGCCCCCGATTCATTACCGGGGAGCTGTTTTTT.

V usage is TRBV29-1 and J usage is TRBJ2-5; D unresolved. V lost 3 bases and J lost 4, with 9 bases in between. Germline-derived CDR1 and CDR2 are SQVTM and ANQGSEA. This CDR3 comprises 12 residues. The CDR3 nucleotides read TGCAGCGTTGACTGGACGATAGAGACCCAGTACTTC. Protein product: CSVDWTIETQYF.

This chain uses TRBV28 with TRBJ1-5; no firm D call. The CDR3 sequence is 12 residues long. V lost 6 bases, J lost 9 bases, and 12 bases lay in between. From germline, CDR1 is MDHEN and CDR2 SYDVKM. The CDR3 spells CASSLLLRPQHF. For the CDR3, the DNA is TGTGCCAGCAGCCTCCTCCTGAGGCCCCAGCATTTT.

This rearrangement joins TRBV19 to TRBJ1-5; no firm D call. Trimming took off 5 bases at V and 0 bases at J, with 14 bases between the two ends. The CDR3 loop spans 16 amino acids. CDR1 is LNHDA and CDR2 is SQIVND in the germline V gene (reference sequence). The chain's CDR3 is CASSPGLIYSNQPQHF. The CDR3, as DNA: TGTGCCAGTAGTCCCGGACTGATATATAGCAATCAGCCCCAGCATTTT.

The CDR3 sequence is CASSLGLASSTDTQYF. The CDR3 DNA follows: TGTGCCAGCAGTTTAGGACTAGCATCTAGCACAGATACGCAGTATTTT. The rearrangement joins TRBV27 to TRBJ2-3; 8 bases align to TRBD2. The germline V gene encodes CDR1 MNHEY and CDR2 SMNVEV (reference sequence). The CDR3 totals 16 residues. The V and J ends lost 2 bases and 0 bases, in that order; junction bases with no gene match: 4.

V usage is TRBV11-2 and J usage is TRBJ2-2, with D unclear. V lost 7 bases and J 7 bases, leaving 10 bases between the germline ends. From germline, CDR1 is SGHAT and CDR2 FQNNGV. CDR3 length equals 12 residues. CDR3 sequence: CASIFFDGELFF. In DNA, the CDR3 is TGTGCCAGCATCTTCTTTGACGGGGAGCTGTTTTTT.

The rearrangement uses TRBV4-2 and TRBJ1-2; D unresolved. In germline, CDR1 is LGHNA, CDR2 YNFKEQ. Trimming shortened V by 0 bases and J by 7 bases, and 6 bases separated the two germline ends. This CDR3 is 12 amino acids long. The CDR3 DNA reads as TGTGCCAGCAGCCAAGACTCGGGTGGCTACACCTTC. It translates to CASSQDSGGYTF.